What follows are 12 T cell receptor beta chains derived from one specimen sequenced in a study of T cell responses to AZD1222 COVID-19 vaccine. Profiled with immunoSEQ multiplex PCR; TCRdb holds only in-frame clones, not every one. The sample includes 120,000 or so clones, roughly nine tenths of them seen just once. Specimen: peripheral blood, collected on day 0 of AZD1222 vaccination. All receptors derive from an adult in good health.

The V and J genes are TRBV4-2 and TRBJ2-7, with D perhaps matching TRBD2 (5 bases). V was shortened by 3 bases and J by 3 bases, with 18 bases between the two germline ends. The germline gives CDR1 LGHNA, CDR2 YNFKEQ. This CDR3 region has 16 residues. The CDR3 coding sequence is TGTGCCAGCAGCCAGCTTACTTACGGGATCCTCTACGAGCAGTACTTC. It yields the protein CASSQLTYGILYEQYF.

The chain employs TRBV7-9 and TRBJ1-2; tentative D call: TRBD1 (6 bases). V was pared by 0 bases and J by 4 bases, with 12 bases between. The germline gives CDR1 SEHNR, CDR2 FQNEAQ (reference sequence). This CDR3 comprises 15 residues. The CDR3: CASSLATGLGYGYTF. The CDR3 nucleotides are TGTGCCAGCAGCTTAGCTACAGGGCTTGGCTATGGCTACACCTTC.

The V gene is TRBV29-1, the J gene TRBJ1-2; 8 positions match TRBD1. V lost 0 bases to trimming and J lost 4 bases; unmatched junction nucleotides: 7. Germline assignment: CDR1 SQVTM and CDR2 ANQGSEA. The CDR3 totals 15 residues. CDR3 nucleotide sequence: TGCAGCGTTGAAGATCTCGGGACAGGCTTCTATGGCTACACCTTC. This encodes CSVEDLGTGFYGYTF.

The rearrangement uses TRBV4-1 and TRBJ1-5; tentative D call: TRBD1 (6 bases). This CDR3 spans 14 amino acids. The V end was cut by 0 bases, the J end by 9 bases, with 12 bases between. Germline V gene lookup returns CDR1 MGHRA and CDR2 YSYEKL. CDR3 sequence reads: CASSQEVGGLPQHF. The CDR3 nucleotides read TGCGCCAGCAGCCAAGAAGTCGGGGGGCTGCCCCAGCATTTT.

The chain's CDR3 is CSVRDIGYTF. The CDR3 DNA sequence: TGCAGCGTACGGGACATCGGCTACACCTTC. The chain has TRBV29-1 and TRBJ1-2, with a weak D call TRBD1 (6 bases). The germline CDR1 and CDR2 sequences are SQVTM and ANQGSEA. The CDR3 loop spans 10 amino acids. V lost 6 bases and J lost 8, with 10 bases in between.

J is TRBJ2-7 and V is TRBV7-9; 7 nucleotides match TRBD1. V shed 5 bases, J shed 2 bases, and the junction held 6 bases outside the gene matches. Germline-derived CDR1 and CDR2 are SEHNR and FQNEAQ (reference sequence). This CDR3 has 14 residues. CDR3 in DNA: TGTGCCAGCAGCCCGGACAGGCCCGCCTACGAGCAGTACTTC. This codes for CASSPDRPAYEQYF.

The rearrangement links TRBV5-4 to TRBJ2-2; D might be TRBD2 (6 bases). The CDR3 consists of 19 residues. CDR1 and CDR2 (germline): SGHNT, YYREEE (reference sequence). V lost 1 base and J lost 7, with 26 bases in between. Here the CDR3 DNA reads TGTGCCAGCAGCTTGTTCGGCGGGACGCTACCCAAGAGTGGCGGGGAGCTGTTTTTT. Encoded protein: CASSLFGGTLPKSGGELFF.

The rearrangement uses TRBV11-2 and TRBJ1-2, with a tentative D call TRBD1 (6 bases). The V gene's germline CDR1 is SGHAT and CDR2 FQNNGV. This CDR3 comprises 13 residues. V gave up 4 bases and J gave up 8 bases, with 14 bases separating them. The CDR3 sequence: CASSSGAGTGYTF. Here the CDR3 DNA reads TGTGCCAGCAGCTCAGGGGCAGGGACCGGCTACACCTTC.

The rearrangement joins TRBV18 to TRBJ1-6; TRBD1 agrees at 7 bases. Trimming took 3 bases from V and 13 from J; bases not matched to a gene: 6. This CDR3 has 13 residues. In germline, CDR1 is KGHSH, CDR2 LQKENI. CDR3 sequence (DNA): TGTGCCAGCTCACCCGACAGGGACTCCCCCCTCCACTTT. Translating gives CASSPDRDSPLHF.

This chain uses TRBV3-1 (or the pseudogene TRBV3-2) with TRBJ1-5; D might be TRBD1 (6 bases). CDR1 is LGHDT, CDR2 YNNKEL, per germline (reference sequence). This CDR3 is built from 14 residues. Trimming pared 4 bases from V and 4 bases from J, leaving 11 bases between. CDR3 sequence: CASSLGGWNQPQHF. The CDR3 DNA reads as TGTGCCAGCAGCCTAGGGGGTTGGAATCAGCCCCAGCATTTT.

This sequence joins TRBV12-3 or TRBV12-4 and TRBJ1-1, with D possibly being TRBD1 (5 bases). The CDR3 loop spans 13 amino acids. V was trimmed by 10 bases and J by 1 base, leaving 13 bases between them. CDR3 DNA: TGTGCCACCAAAAAGGGGACGAACACTGAAGCTTTCTTT. Its protein is CATKKGTNTEAFF.

This clone was observed a single time. This sequence joins TRBV25-1 and TRBJ1-5; maybe TRBD1 (5 bases). Trimming left V 5 bases short and J 1 base short, with 12 bases between. CDR1 is MGHDK and CDR2 is SYGVNS in the germline V gene. The CDR3 has 15 amino acids. The CDR3 sequence: CASSPGGMSNQPQHF. In DNA form, the CDR3 reads TGTGCCAGCAGTCCGGGGGGGATGAGCAATCAGCCCCAGCATTTT.